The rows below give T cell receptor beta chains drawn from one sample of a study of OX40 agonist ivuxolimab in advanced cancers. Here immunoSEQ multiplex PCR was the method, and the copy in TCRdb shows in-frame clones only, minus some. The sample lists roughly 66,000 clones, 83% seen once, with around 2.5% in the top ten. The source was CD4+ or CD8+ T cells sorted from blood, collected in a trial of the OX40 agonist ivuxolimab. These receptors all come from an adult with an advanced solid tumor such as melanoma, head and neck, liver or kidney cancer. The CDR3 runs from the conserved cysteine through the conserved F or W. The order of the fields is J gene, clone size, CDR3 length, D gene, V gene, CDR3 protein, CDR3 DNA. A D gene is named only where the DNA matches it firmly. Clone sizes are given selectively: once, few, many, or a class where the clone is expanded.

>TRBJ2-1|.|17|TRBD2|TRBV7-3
CASSLFPSGSPSNEQFF
TGTGCCAGCAGCTTATTTCCTAGCGGGAGCCCCAGCAATGAGCAGTTCTTC
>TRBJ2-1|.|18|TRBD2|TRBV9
CASSVGLAGLSSYNEQFF
TGTGCCAGCAGCGTAGGACTAGCGGGGCTGAGCTCCTACAATGAGCAGTTCTTC
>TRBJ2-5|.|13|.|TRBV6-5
CASRLTQRETQYF
TGTGCCAGCAGGCTAACCCAACGAGAGACCCAGTACTTC
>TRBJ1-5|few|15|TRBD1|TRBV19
CASSQGRQGNQPQHF
TGTGCCAGTAGTCAAGGGAGACAGGGAAATCAGCCCCAGCATTTT
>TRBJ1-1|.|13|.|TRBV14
CASRRTLFTEAFF
TGTGCCAGCAGAAGGACGTTATTCACTGAAGCTTTCTTT
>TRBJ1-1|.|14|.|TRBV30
CAWSTGGSATEAFF
TGTGCCTGGAGCACCGGGGGCAGTGCCACTGAAGCTTTCTTT
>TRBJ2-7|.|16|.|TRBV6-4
CASWKPILDGVYEQYF
TGTGCCAGCTGGAAACCGATCCTAGACGGGGTCTACGAGCAGTACTTC
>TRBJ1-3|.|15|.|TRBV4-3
CASSQDTVSGNTIYF
TGCGCCAGCAGCCAAGATACAGTCTCTGGAAACACCATATATTTT
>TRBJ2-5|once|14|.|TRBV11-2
CASSHTQTGETQYF
TGTGCCAGCAGCCACACCCAGACCGGGGAGACCCAGTACTTC
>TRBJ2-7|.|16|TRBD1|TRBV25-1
CASSPPARTGVTEQYF
TGTGCCAGCAGCCCGCCGGCCCGGACAGGAGTAACGGAGCAGTACTTC
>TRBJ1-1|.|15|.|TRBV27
CASSPGGGRNTEAFF
TGTGCCAGCAGCCCCGGAGGGGGGCGGAACACTGAAGCTTTCTTT
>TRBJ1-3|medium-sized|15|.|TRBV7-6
CASSLVAGPGNTIYF
TGTGCCAGCAGCTTAGTTGCAGGGCCAGGAAACACCATATATTTT
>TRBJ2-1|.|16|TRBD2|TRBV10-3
CATLGLAGGLYNEQFF
TGTGCCACCCTGGGACTAGCGGGAGGTCTCTACAATGAGCAGTTCTTC
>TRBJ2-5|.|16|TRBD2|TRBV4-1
CASSRVLAGYQETQYF
TGCGCCAGCAGCCGTGTACTAGCGGGGTACCAAGAGACCCAGTACTTC
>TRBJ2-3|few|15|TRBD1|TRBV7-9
CASSTDRGLGDTQYF
TGTGCCAGCAGCACGGACAGGGGGCTGGGGGATACGCAGTATTTT
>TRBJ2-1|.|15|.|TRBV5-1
CASSPPREFYNEQFF
TGCGCCAGCAGCCCCCCTAGGGAGTTCTACAATGAGCAGTTCTTC
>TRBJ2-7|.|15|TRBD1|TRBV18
CASSSTTGAFYEQYF
TGTGCCAGCTCATCTACGACAGGGGCTTTTTACGAGCAGTACTTC
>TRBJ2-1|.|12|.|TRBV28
CASSFQLGGQFF
TGTGCCAGCAGTTTTCAACTAGGCGGGCAGTTCTTC
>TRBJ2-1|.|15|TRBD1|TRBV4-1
CASSQGTEGYNEQFF
TGCGCCAGCAGCCAGGGGACAGAGGGTTACAATGAGCAGTTCTTC
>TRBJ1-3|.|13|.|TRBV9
CASSVRQGNTIYF
TGTGCCAGCAGCGTACGACAGGGAAACACCATATATTTT
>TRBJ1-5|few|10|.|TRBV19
CATCNQPQHF
TGTGCCACTTGCAATCAGCCCCAGCATTTT
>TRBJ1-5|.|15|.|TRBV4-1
CASSQPGRSNQPQHF
TGCGCCAGCAGCCAACCGGGACGCAGCAATCAGCCCCAGCATTTT
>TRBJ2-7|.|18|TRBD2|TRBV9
CASSVDVSGSFYSYEQYF
TGTGCCAGCAGCGTAGACGTTAGCGGGAGCTTCTACTCCTACGAGCAGTACTTC
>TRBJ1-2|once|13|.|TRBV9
CASSPVQDYGYTF
TGTGCCAGCAGCCCCGTCCAGGACTATGGCTACACCTTC
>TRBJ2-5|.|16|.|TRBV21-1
CASSLRTSGARETQYF
TGTGCCAGCAGCTTACGGACTAGCGGGGCCCGCGAGACCCAGTACTTC
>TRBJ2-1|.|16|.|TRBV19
CASTDRAGEWINEQFF
TGTGCCAGTACCGACCGGGCAGGGGAGTGGATCAATGAGCAGTTCTTC
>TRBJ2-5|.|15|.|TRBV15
CATTPSFILGETQYF
TGTGCCACCACTCCCAGTTTTATTCTTGGGGAGACCCAGTACTTC
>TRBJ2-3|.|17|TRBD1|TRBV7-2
CASSLAGTALTSDTQYF
TGTGCCAGCAGCTTAGCGGGGACAGCACTCACATCAGATACGCAGTATTTT
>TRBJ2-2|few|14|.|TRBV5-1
CASSPPNAFGELFF
TGCGCCAGCAGCCCCCCGAACGCGTTCGGGGAGCTGTTTTTT
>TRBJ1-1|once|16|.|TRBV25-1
CASSLGLGGRNSEAFF
TGTGCCAGCAGTCTTGGTCTTGGGGGGAGGAACTCTGAAGCTTTCTTT
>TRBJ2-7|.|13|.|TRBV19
CASTSSVLDEQYF
TGTGCCAGTACCTCTAGTGTCCTCGACGAGCAGTACTTC
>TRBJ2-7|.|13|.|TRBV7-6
CASSRDEGYEQYF
TGTGCCAGCAGCCGGGACGAGGGGTACGAGCAGTACTTC
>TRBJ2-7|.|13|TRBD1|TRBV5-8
CASSLNRGYEQYF
TGTGCCAGCAGCTTGAACAGGGGCTACGAGCAGTACTTC
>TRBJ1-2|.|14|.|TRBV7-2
CASSLSWQEDGYTF
TGTGCCAGCAGCTTATCCTGGCAGGAGGATGGCTACACCTTC
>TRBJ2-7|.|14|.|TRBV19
CASSRSGGAYEQYF
TGTGCCAGTAGTAGGAGTGGGGGTGCCTACGAGCAGTACTTC
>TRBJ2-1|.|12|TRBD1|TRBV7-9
CASSYRGDEQFF
TGTGCCAGCAGCTACAGGGGGGATGAGCAGTTCTTC
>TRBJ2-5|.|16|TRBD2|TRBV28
CASSPLTSGRGETQYF
TGTGCCAGCAGCCCCCTGACTAGCGGGAGGGGAGAGACCCAGTACTTC
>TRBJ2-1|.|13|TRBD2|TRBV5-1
CASSTSGRYEQFF
TGCGCCAGCAGCACTAGCGGGAGATATGAGCAGTTCTTC
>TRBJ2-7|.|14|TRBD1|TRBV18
CASFDRAGDYEQYF
TGTGCCAGCTTTGACAGGGCTGGCGACTACGAGCAGTACTTC
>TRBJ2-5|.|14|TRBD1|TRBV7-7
CASSSDRGIETQYF
TGTGCCAGCAGCTCCGACAGGGGGATCGAGACCCAGTACTTC
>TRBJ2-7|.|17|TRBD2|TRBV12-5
CASGLELREVWSYEQYF
TGTGCTAGTGGTTTGGAGCTACGGGAGGTTTGGTCCTACGAGCAGTACTTC
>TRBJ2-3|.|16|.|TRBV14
CASSQDLGDWGDTQYF
TGTGCCAGCAGCCAAGATTTGGGGGATTGGGGAGATACGCAGTATTTT
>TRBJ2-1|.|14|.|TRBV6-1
CASSENGFLDEQFF
TGTGCCAGCAGTGAAAACGGATTCCTCGATGAGCAGTTCTTC
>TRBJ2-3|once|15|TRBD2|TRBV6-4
CASSDGPSGGDTQYF
TGTGCCAGCAGTGACGGTCCCTCGGGAGGAGATACGCAGTATTTT
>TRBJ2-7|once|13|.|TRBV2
CASSDRQIYEQYF
TGTGCCAGCAGTGATCGGCAAATCTACGAGCAGTACTTC
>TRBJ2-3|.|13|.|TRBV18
CASSPVRTDTQYF
TGTGCCAGCTCACCGGTGAGGACAGATACGCAGTATTTT
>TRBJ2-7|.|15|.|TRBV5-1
CASSPLPGEAYEQYF
TGCGCCAGCAGCCCCCTTCCGGGAGAGGCTTACGAGCAGTACTTC